This is a list of T cell receptor beta chains from one sample in a study of shared clonotypes between healthy human individuals. Measured with immunoSEQ multiplex PCR; TCRdb has only the in-frame clones, and not every one. The table has about 980,000 clones, less than 85% seen once. Sample: memory CD4+ T cells sorted from blood. These receptors originate from a man between 18 and 35 years old in good health. The CDR3 runs from the conserved cysteine through the conserved F or W. A D gene is named only where the DNA matches it firmly. Where a row states a size, it is once, few, many or the class of an expanded clone; other rows omit it.

v_call: TRBV18
j_call: TRBJ2-7
cdr3_length: 15
d_call: TRBD1
clone_size: -
cdr3_nt: TGTGCCAGCTCACCACTAGTTGGACAGGGGCTCGAGCAGTACTTC
cdr3_aa: CASSPLVGQGLEQYF

v_call: TRBV4-1
j_call: TRBJ2-7
cdr3_length: 14
d_call: -
clone_size: -
cdr3_nt: TGCGCCAGCAGCCCCCGGGGTATTACCTACGAGCAGTACTTC
cdr3_aa: CASSPRGITYEQYF

v_call: TRBV5-4
j_call: TRBJ1-3
cdr3_length: 15
d_call: -
clone_size: many
cdr3_nt: TGTGCCAGCAGCTTGGACAGGGTGGGGGGAAACACCATATATTTT
cdr3_aa: CASSLDRVGGNTIYF

v_call: TRBV10-2
j_call: TRBJ2-7
cdr3_length: 16
d_call: TRBD1
clone_size: -
cdr3_nt: TGCGCCAGCTCCAGCTCGAGGACAGGGGGTTCCTACGAGCAGTACTTC
cdr3_aa: CASSSSRTGGSYEQYF

v_call: TRBV7-9
j_call: TRBJ1-2
cdr3_length: 17
d_call: TRBD1
clone_size: -
cdr3_nt: TGTGCCAGCAGCTTAGCGACAGGGAAGGGGACTAACTATGGCTACACCTTC
cdr3_aa: CASSLATGKGTNYGYTF

v_call: TRBV27
j_call: TRBJ2-5
cdr3_length: 16
d_call: -
clone_size: -
cdr3_nt: TGTGCCAGCAGTTTATCCGGGACATACGGAGGAGAGACCCAGTACTTC
cdr3_aa: CASSLSGTYGGETQYF

v_call: TRBV10-3
j_call: TRBJ1-4
cdr3_length: 15
d_call: -
clone_size: -
cdr3_nt: TGTGCCACATCTTATTCCGGGACGGACTATGAAAAACTGTTTTTT
cdr3_aa: CATSYSGTDYEKLFF

v_call: TRBV5-1
j_call: TRBJ1-1
cdr3_length: 14
d_call: TRBD1
clone_size: -
cdr3_nt: TGCGCCAGCAATGGGGGACAGGGCGTTTCTGAAGCTTTCTTT
cdr3_aa: CASNGGQGVSEAFF

v_call: TRBV6-5
j_call: TRBJ1-1
cdr3_length: 13
d_call: -
clone_size: -
cdr3_nt: TGTGCCAGCACCCCGGGGTTGAACACTGAAGCTTTCTTT
cdr3_aa: CASTPGLNTEAFF

v_call: TRBV5-1
j_call: TRBJ2-1
cdr3_length: 11
d_call: TRBD1
clone_size: -
cdr3_nt: TGCGCCAGCAGCTTGGGGGACAGACAGTTCTTC
cdr3_aa: CASSLGDRQFF

v_call: TRBV6-4
j_call: TRBJ2-3
cdr3_length: 15
d_call: -
clone_size: -
cdr3_nt: TGTGCCAGCAGTGATGGGGGAGTGAGCGGAGATACGCAGTATTTT
cdr3_aa: CASSDGGVSGDTQYF

v_call: TRBV19
j_call: TRBJ2-5
cdr3_length: 15
d_call: TRBD2
clone_size: -
cdr3_nt: TGTGCCAGTAGTGGGACTAGCGGGGGTCGAGAGACCCAGTACTTC
cdr3_aa: CASSGTSGGRETQYF

v_call: TRBV5-1
j_call: TRBJ1-1
cdr3_length: 12
d_call: -
clone_size: -
cdr3_nt: TGCGCCAGCAGCCCCGGGGTAGCCGGGGCTTTCTTT
cdr3_aa: CASSPGVAGAFF

v_call: TRBV2
j_call: TRBJ2-3
cdr3_length: 13
d_call: -
clone_size: -
cdr3_nt: TGTGCCAGCAGTGAAAGGAGGACAGATACGCAGTATTTT
cdr3_aa: CASSERRTDTQYF

v_call: TRBV30
j_call: TRBJ2-7
cdr3_length: 11
d_call: -
clone_size: -
cdr3_nt: TGTGCCTGGAGTGCCCGTCTCGAGCAGTACTTC
cdr3_aa: CAWSARLEQYF

v_call: TRBV4-2
j_call: TRBJ2-3
cdr3_length: 20
d_call: TRBD2
clone_size: -
cdr3_nt: TGTGCCAGCAGCCAAGAAAATTGGCTAGCGGGTGATCCCGGGCCAGATACGCAGTATTTT
cdr3_aa: CASSQENWLAGDPGPDTQYF

v_call: TRBV9
j_call: TRBJ1-6
cdr3_length: 14
d_call: -
clone_size: few
cdr3_nt: TGTGCCAGCAGCGTGACTGGGCATAATTCACCCCTCCACTTT
cdr3_aa: CASSVTGHNSPLHF

v_call: TRBV15
j_call: TRBJ1-5
cdr3_length: 13
d_call: -
clone_size: -
cdr3_nt: TGTGCCACCAGCAGACCTACAAGTCAGCCCCAGCATTTT
cdr3_aa: CATSRPTSQPQHF

v_call: TRBV27
j_call: TRBJ2-3
cdr3_length: 16
d_call: TRBD2
clone_size: few
cdr3_nt: TGTGCCAGCAGTTTAAATAGCGGGAGCCCCTCAGATACGCAGTATTTT
cdr3_aa: CASSLNSGSPSDTQYF

v_call: TRBV5-1
j_call: TRBJ1-2
cdr3_length: 14
d_call: -
clone_size: -
cdr3_nt: TGCGCCAGCAGCTCGACTCAGGGAAACTATGGCTACACCTTC
cdr3_aa: CASSSTQGNYGYTF

v_call: TRBV9
j_call: TRBJ1-6
cdr3_length: 18
d_call: TRBD1
clone_size: -
cdr3_nt: TGTGCCAGCAGCGCCTTAGGACAGGAAAGCTCCTATAATTCACCCCTCCACTTT
cdr3_aa: CASSALGQESSYNSPLHF

v_call: TRBV7-2
j_call: TRBJ1-2
cdr3_length: 13
d_call: TRBD1
clone_size: few
cdr3_nt: TGTGCCAGCAGTCAACAGGGGGCGCGTGGCTACACCTTC
cdr3_aa: CASSQQGARGYTF

v_call: TRBV19
j_call: TRBJ1-1
cdr3_length: 11
d_call: -
clone_size: few
cdr3_nt: TGTGCCAGTAAAGAGGGGATTGAAGCTTTCTTT
cdr3_aa: CASKEGIEAFF

v_call: TRBV18
j_call: TRBJ2-6
cdr3_length: 15
d_call: -
clone_size: -
cdr3_nt: TGTGCCAGCTCACCAGATACAACTGGGGCCAACGTCCTGACTTTC
cdr3_aa: CASSPDTTGANVLTF

v_call: TRBV18
j_call: TRBJ1-5
cdr3_length: 14
d_call: -
clone_size: few
cdr3_nt: TGTGCCAGCTCACCACGTAGGGGCAATCAGCCCCAGCATTTT
cdr3_aa: CASSPRRGNQPQHF

v_call: TRBV5-6
j_call: TRBJ1-4
cdr3_length: 15
d_call: TRBD1
clone_size: -
cdr3_nt: TGTGCCAGCAGCATCTCACAGGGGAATAATGAAAAACTGTTTTTT
cdr3_aa: CASSISQGNNEKLFF

v_call: TRBV6-4
j_call: TRBJ2-5
cdr3_length: 12
d_call: TRBD1
clone_size: -
cdr3_nt: TGTGCCAGATATACAGGGGTAGAGACCCAGTACTTC
cdr3_aa: CARYTGVETQYF

v_call: TRBV27
j_call: TRBJ1-2
cdr3_length: 13
d_call: -
clone_size: few
cdr3_nt: TGTGCCAGCAGTTTAGGCTTCTCCTATGGCTACACCTTC
cdr3_aa: CASSLGFSYGYTF

v_call: TRBV18
j_call: TRBJ2-6
cdr3_length: 18
d_call: -
clone_size: many
cdr3_nt: TGTGCCAGCTCACCACTGGTAGCGGAGCGCTCTGGGGCCAACGTCCTGACTTTC
cdr3_aa: CASSPLVAERSGANVLTF

v_call: TRBV5-1
j_call: TRBJ2-1
cdr3_length: 13
d_call: TRBD1
clone_size: once
cdr3_nt: TGCGCCAGCACCCAGACAGGGCAGAATGAGCAGTTCTTC
cdr3_aa: CASTQTGQNEQFF

v_call: TRBV2
j_call: TRBJ1-5
cdr3_length: 14
d_call: -
clone_size: -
cdr3_nt: TGTGCCAGCAGTGAAGGGTCGGTTGGTCAGCCCCAGCATTTT
cdr3_aa: CASSEGSVGQPQHF

v_call: TRBV28
j_call: TRBJ2-3
cdr3_length: 13
d_call: -
clone_size: -
cdr3_nt: TGTGCCAGCAGTGCCCCAAACACAGATACGCAGTATTTT
cdr3_aa: CASSAPNTDTQYF

v_call: TRBV28
j_call: TRBJ2-1
cdr3_length: 15
d_call: TRBD2
clone_size: -
cdr3_nt: TGTGCCAGCAATCGTCTAGCGGGGGGTCTCTATGAGCAGTTCTTC
cdr3_aa: CASNRLAGGLYEQFF

v_call: TRBV5-6
j_call: TRBJ2-3
cdr3_length: 15
d_call: TRBD1
clone_size: -
cdr3_nt: TGTGCCAGCAGCATTGACAGGGGACGCACAGATACGCAGTATTTT
cdr3_aa: CASSIDRGRTDTQYF

v_call: TRBV5-1
j_call: TRBJ2-7
cdr3_length: 14
d_call: TRBD1
clone_size: once
cdr3_nt: TGCGCCAGCGCCTCGGACAGGGTACCCTACGAGCAGTACTTC
cdr3_aa: CASASDRVPYEQYF

v_call: TRBV5-1
j_call: TRBJ1-6
cdr3_length: 16
d_call: -
clone_size: -
cdr3_nt: TGCGCCAGCAGCGTCTCGCCAGATCTCTATAATTCACCCCTCCACTTT
cdr3_aa: CASSVSPDLYNSPLHF

v_call: TRBV4-1
j_call: TRBJ2-3
cdr3_length: 17
d_call: TRBD2
clone_size: -
cdr3_nt: TGCGCCAGCAGCCGACAAAACCGGGGGGGAGGCACAGATACGCAGTATTTT
cdr3_aa: CASSRQNRGGGTDTQYF